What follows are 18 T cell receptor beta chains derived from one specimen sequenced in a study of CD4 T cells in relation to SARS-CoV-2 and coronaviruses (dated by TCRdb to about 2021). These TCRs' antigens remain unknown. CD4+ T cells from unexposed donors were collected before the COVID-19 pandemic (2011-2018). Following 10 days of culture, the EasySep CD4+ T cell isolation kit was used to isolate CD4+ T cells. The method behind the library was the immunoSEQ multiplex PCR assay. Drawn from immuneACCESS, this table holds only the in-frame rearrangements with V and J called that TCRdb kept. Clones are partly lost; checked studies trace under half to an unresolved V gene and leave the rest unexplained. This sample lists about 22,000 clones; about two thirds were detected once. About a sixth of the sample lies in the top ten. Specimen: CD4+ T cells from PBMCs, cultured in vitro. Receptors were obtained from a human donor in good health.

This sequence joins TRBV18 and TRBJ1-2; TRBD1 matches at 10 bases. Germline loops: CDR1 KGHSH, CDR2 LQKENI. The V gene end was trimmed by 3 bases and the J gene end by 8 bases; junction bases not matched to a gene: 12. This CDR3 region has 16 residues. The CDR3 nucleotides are TGTGCCAGCTCACCCTATCGGGACAGGGGAGTAAAGGGCTACACCTTC. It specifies CASSPYRDRGVKGYTF.

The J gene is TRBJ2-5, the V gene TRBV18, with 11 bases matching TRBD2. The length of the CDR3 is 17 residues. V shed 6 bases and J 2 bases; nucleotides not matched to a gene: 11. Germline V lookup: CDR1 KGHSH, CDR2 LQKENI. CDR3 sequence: CASSQPGTSGVQETQYF. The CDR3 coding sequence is TGTGCCAGCTCCCAACCCGGGACTAGCGGCGTTCAAGAGACCCAGTACTTC.

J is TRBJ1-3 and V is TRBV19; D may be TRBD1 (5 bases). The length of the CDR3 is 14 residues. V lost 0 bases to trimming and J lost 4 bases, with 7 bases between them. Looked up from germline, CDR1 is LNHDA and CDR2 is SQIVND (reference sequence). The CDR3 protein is CASSIDRAGNTIYF. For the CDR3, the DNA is TGTGCCAGTAGTATAGACAGGGCCGGAAACACCATATATTTT.

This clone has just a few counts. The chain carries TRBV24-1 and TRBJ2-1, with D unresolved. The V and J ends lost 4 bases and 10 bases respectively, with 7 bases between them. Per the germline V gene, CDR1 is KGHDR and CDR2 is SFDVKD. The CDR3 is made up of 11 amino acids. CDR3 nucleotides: TGTGCCACCAGTGACACGGAGGAGCAGTTCTTC. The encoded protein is CATSDTEEQFF.

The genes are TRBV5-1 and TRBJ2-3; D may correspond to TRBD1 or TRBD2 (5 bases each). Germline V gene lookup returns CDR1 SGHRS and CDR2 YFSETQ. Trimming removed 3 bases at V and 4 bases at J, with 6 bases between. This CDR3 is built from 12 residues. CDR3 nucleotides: TGCGCCAGCAGCTGGGGGTCAGATACGCAGTATTTT. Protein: CASSWGSDTQYF.

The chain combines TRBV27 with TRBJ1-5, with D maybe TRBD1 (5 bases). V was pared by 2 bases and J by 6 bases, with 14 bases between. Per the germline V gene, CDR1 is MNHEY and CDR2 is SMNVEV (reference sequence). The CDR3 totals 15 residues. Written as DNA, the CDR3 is TGTGCCAGCAGTTTACGAGGGGTCGGGAGTCAGCCCCAGCATTTT. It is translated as CASSLRGVGSQPQHF.

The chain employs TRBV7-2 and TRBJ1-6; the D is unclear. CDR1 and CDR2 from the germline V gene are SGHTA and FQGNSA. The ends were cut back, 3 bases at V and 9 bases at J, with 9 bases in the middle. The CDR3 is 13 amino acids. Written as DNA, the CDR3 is TGTGCCAGCAGCTTTGGCGTGGGTTCACCCCTCCACTTT. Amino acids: CASSFGVGSPLHF.

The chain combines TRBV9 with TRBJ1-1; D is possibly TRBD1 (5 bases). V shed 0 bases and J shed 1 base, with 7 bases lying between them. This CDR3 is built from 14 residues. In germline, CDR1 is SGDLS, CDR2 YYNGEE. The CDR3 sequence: CASSVVGGNTEAFF. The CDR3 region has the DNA TGTGCCAGCAGCGTAGTGGGGGGGAACACTGAAGCTTTCTTT.

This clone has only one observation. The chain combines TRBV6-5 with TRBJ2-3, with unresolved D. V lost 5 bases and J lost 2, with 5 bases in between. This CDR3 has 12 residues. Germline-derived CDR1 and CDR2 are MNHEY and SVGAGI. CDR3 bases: TGTGCCAGCAGTCAAAACACAGATACGCAGTATTTT. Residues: CASSQNTDTQYF.

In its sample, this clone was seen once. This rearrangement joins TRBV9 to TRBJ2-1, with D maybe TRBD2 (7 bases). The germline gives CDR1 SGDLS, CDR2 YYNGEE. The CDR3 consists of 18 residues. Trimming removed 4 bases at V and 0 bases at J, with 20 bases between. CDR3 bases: TGTGCCAGCAGCTTACAACCTGGGGGGGCCAGCTCCTACAATGAGCAGTTCTTC. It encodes CASSLQPGGASSYNEQFF.

The CDR3 protein is CASSPRGGSSNEKLFF. CDR3 DNA sequence: TGTGCCAGCTCACCAAGGGGCGGTAGTTCTAATGAAAAACTGTTTTTT. This sequence joins TRBV18 and TRBJ1-4, with a weak D call TRBD1 (5 bases). Trimming shortened V by 2 bases and J by 3 bases, and 13 bases separated the two germline ends. Germline V gives CDR1 KGHSH, CDR2 LQKENI. The CDR3 runs 16 residues.

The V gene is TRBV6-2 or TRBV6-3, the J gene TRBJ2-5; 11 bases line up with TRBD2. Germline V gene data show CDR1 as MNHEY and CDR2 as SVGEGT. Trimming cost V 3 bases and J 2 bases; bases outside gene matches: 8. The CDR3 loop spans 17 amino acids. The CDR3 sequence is CASSYGGTSGLQETQYF. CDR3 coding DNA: TGTGCCAGCAGTTATGGGGGGACTAGCGGCCTTCAAGAGACCCAGTACTTC.

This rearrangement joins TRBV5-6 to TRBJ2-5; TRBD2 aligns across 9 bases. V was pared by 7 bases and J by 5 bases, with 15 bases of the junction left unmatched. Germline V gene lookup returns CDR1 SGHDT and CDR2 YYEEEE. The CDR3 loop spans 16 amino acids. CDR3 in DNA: TGTGCCAGCGCCGCTGGGCGGGGGGGGCCCTGGGAGACCCAGTACTTC. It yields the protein CASAAGRGGPWETQYF.

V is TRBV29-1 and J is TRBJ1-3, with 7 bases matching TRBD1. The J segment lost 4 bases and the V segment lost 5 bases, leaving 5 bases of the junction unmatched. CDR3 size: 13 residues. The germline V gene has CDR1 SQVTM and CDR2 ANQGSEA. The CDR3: CSVKWTGGNTIYF. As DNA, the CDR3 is TGCAGCGTTAAGTGGACAGGAGGAAACACCATATATTTT.

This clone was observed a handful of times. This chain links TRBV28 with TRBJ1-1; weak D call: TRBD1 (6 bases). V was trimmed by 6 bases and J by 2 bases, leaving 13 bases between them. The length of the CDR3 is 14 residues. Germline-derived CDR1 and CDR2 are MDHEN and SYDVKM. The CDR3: CASSTGTYNTEAFF. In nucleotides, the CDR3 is TGTGCCAGCAGCACCGGGACATACAACACTGAAGCTTTCTTT. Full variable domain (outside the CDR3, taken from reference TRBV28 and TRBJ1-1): DVKVTQSSRYLVKRTGEKVFLECVQDMDHENMFWYRQDPGLGLRLIYFSYDVKMKEKGDIPEGYSVSREKKERFSLILESASTNQTSMYLCASSTGTYNTEAFFGQGTRLTVV.

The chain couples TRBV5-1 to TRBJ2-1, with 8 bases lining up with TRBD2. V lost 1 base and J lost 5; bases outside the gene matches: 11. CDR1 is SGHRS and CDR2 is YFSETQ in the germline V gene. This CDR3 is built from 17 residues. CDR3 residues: CASSLRVAGQSDNEQFF. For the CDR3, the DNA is TGCGCCAGCAGCTTGAGGGTAGCGGGGCAGAGCGACAATGAGCAGTTCTTC.

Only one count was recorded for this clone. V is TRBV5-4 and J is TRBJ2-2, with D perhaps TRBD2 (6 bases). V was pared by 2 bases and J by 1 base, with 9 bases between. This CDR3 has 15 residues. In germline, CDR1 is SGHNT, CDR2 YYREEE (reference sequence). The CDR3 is CASSFAGMNTGELFF. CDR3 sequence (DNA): TGTGCCAGCAGCTTCGCGGGGATGAACACCGGGGAGCTGTTTTTT.

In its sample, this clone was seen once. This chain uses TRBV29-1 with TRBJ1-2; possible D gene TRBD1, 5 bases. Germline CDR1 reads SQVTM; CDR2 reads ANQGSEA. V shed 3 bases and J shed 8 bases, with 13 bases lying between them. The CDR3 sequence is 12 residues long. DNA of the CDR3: TGCAGCGTTGATAACCAGGGAGGCGGCTACACCTTC. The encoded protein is CSVDNQGGGYTF.